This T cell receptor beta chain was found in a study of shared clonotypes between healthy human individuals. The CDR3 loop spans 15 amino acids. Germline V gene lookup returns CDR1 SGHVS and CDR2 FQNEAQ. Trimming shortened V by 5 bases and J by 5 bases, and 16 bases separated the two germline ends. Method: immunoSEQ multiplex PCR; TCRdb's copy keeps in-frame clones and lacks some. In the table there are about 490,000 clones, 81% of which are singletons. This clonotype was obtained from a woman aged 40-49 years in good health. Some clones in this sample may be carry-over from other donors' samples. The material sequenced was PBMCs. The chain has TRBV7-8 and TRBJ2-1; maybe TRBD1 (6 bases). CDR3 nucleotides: TGTGCCAGCAGCCTCTCAGGGGAGATGAACAATGAGCAGTTCTTC. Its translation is CASSLSGEMNNEQFF.